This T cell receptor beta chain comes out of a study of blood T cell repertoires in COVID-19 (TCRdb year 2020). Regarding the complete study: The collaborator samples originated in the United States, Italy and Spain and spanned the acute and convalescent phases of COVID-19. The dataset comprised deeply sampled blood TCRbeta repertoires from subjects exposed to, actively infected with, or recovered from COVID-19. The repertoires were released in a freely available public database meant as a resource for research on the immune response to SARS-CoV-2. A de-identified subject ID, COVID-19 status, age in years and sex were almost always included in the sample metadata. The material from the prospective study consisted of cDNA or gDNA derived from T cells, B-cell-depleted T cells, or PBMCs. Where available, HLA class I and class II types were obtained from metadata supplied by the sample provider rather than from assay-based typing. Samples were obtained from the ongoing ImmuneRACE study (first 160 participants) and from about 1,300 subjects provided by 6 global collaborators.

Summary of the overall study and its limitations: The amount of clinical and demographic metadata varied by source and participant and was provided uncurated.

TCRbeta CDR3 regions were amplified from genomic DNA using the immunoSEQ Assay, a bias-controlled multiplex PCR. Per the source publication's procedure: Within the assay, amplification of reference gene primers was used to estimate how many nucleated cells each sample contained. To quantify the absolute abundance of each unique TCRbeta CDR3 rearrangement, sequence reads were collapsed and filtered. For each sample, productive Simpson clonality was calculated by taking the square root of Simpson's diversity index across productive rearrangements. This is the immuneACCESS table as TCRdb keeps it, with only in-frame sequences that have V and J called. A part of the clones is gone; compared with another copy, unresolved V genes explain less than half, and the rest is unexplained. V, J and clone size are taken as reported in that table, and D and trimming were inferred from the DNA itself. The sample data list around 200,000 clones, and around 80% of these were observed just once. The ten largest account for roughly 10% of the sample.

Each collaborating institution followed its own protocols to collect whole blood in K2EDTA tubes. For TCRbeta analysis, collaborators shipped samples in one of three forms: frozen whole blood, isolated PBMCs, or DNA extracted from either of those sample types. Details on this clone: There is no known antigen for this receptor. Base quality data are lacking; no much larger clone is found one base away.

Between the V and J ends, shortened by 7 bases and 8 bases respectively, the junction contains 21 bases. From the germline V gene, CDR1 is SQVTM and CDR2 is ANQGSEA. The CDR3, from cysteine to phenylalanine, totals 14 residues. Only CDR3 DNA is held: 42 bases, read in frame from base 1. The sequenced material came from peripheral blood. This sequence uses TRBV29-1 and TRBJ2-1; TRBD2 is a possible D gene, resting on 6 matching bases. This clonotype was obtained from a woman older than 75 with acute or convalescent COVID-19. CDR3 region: CSADRTKARDEQFF. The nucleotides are TGCAGCGCCGACCGGACTAAGGCTAGAGATGAGCAGTTCTTC.